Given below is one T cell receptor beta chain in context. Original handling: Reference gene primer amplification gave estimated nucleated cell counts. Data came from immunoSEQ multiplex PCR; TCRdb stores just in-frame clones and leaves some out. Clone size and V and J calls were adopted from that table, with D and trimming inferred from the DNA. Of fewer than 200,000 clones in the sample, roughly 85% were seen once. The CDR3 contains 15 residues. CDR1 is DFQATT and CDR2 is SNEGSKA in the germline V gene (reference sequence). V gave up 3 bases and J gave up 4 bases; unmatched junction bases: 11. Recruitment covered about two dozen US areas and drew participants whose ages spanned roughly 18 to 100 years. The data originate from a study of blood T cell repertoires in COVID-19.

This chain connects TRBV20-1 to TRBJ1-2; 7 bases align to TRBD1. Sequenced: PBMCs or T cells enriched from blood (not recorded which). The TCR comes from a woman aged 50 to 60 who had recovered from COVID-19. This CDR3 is CSASERGRHGYGYTF. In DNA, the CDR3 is TGCAGTGCTAGTGAGAGGGGGCGTCATGGCTATGGCTACACCTTC.